Sequencing of this TCR beta chain was carried out in a study of T cells in Graves' hyperthyroidism and ophthalmopathy. Notes on the study in general: Separating ophthalmopathy from stable hyperthyroidism was achieved by a 13 V-J model.

The junction had 2 bases not matched to a gene; V was cut back by 1 base and J by 1 base. From germline, CDR1 is LNHDA and CDR2 SQIVND (reference sequence). This CDR3 is 15 amino acids long. There were TCR beta CDR3 regions amplified from RNA transcripts. In the first-round RT-PCR of the TCR CDR3, the HTBI primer set was used. A single record per CDR3 protein comes from TCRdb applying MiXCR to the multiplex PCR reads. This table has about 350,000 distinct CDR3 sequences, about 14% appearing once. This clonotype was seen a handful of times. Its antigen is currently unknown. This chain connects TRBV19 to TRBJ2-3, with 7 bases fitting TRBD2. This receptor was identified in a woman between 25 and 40 years old with Graves' hyperthyroidism. Specimen: blood. The CDR3 DNA is TGTGCCAGTAGTATAGGGGGGGGTCGCACAGATACGCAGTATTTT. Translation gives CASSIGGGRTDTQYF.